A single sample is the source of the 14 T cell receptor beta chains below, sequenced in a study of blood T cell repertoires in COVID-19. Sequencing was performed with immunoSEQ multiplex PCR; in TCRdb, only in-frame clones are kept and a portion is missing. In the table there are more than 95,000 clones, around 86% of which are singletons. Sequences were obtained from peripheral blood. These receptors were taken from a man aged 45-65 years with acute or convalescent COVID-19.

This chain joins TRBV2 and TRBJ2-3; possibly TRBD1 for D (6 bases). The CDR3 length is 15 residues. The V end lost 6 bases, the J end lost 3 bases, and 16 bases lay between the germline ends. CDR1 SNHLY and CDR2 FYNNEI come from the germline V gene. The CDR3 DNA is TGTGCCAGCAGGGAAACAGGGATGGGGACAGATACGCAGTATTTT. It is translated as CASRETGMGTDTQYF.

The rearrangement links TRBV27 to TRBJ2-1; 10 nucleotides agree with TRBD2. V trimming: 6 bases; J trimming: 8 bases; junction bases outside the gene matches: 10. CDR1 MNHEY and CDR2 SMNVEV come from the germline V gene (reference sequence). The CDR3 is 15 amino acids. This CDR3 is CASREESSGRYEQFF. CDR3 nucleotide sequence: TGTGCCAGCAGAGAGGAGTCTAGCGGGAGATATGAGCAGTTCTTC.

This clone is judged medium-sized (0.01 to 0.1%). The chain is built from TRBV7-9 and TRBJ2-3; a weak D match, TRBD2 (5 bases). Deletions cut 1 base from V and 0 bases from J, with 8 bases between. CDR3 size: 15 residues. Germline-derived CDR1 and CDR2 are SEHNR and FQNEAQ (reference sequence). CDR3 sequence: CASSLGGKSTDTQYF. DNA for the CDR3: TGTGCCAGCAGCTTAGGAGGGAAAAGCACAGATACGCAGTATTTT.

A word on this clone: At the DNA level, this CDR3 is encoded by other sequences in the same sample as well. This rearrangement joins TRBV19 to TRBJ2-5; D not certain. The CDR3 runs 12 residues. Germline lookup yields CDR1 LNHDA and CDR2 SQIVND (reference sequence). The V end was cut by 1 base, the J end by 4 bases, with 4 bases between. CDR3 residues: CASSIAGETQYF. CDR3 DNA sequence: TGTGCCAGTAGTATAGCGGGAGAGACCCAGTACTTC. Drawing the rest from reference TRBV19 and TRBJ2-5, the complete variable domain is DGGITQSPKYLFRKEGQNVTLSCEQNLNHDAMYWYRQDPGQGLRLIYYSQIVNDFQKGDIAEGYSVSREKKESFPLTVTSAQKNPTAFYLCASSIAGETQYFGPGTRLLVL.

V and J are TRBV9 and TRBJ2-3; the match to TRBD2 covers 11 bases. Germline lookup yields CDR1 SGDLS and CDR2 YYNGEE. Germline trimming cut 4 bases from V and 3 bases from J; bases unmatched to any gene: 7. The CDR3 contains 16 residues. The CDR3 protein is CASSPSASGRTDTQYF. In nucleotides, the CDR3 is TGTGCCAGCAGCCCCTCGGCTAGCGGGAGGACAGATACGCAGTATTTT.

This chain links TRBV2 with TRBJ2-7, with 11 bases aligning to TRBD2. The CDR3 has 13 amino acids. V was pared by 5 bases and J by 4 bases, with 1 base of the junction left unmatched. Germline CDR1 and CDR2: SNHLY and FYNNEI. CDR3 amino acids: CASSLAGGYEQYF. The CDR3 nucleotides are TGTGCCAGCAGTCTAGCGGGAGGTTACGAGCAGTACTTC.

The chain couples TRBV30 to TRBJ2-1; tentatively, D is TRBD1 (6 bases). The CDR3 is made up of 14 amino acids. Germline CDR1 reads GTSNPN; CDR2 reads SVGIG (reference sequence). V was shortened by 4 bases and J by 4 bases, with 14 bases between the two germline ends. CDR3 in DNA: TGTGCCTGGAATGAGGACAGCTTTTACAATGAGCAGTTCTTC. Amino acids: CAWNEDSFYNEQFF.

This clone was seen only once. The gene calls are TRBV7-2 and TRBJ2-1, with 12 bases that match TRBD2. CDR1 SGHTA and CDR2 FQGNSA come from the germline V gene. The CDR3 consists of 16 residues. Germline trimming cut 8 bases from V and 2 bases from J; bases unmatched to any gene: 7. The CDR3 region has the DNA TGTGCCAGCTCGCGGACTAGCGGGATCCCCTACAATGAGCAGTTCTTC. Translation gives CASSRTSGIPYNEQFF. The variable domain in full, with the rest retrieved from reference TRBV7-2 and TRBJ2-1, is GAGVSQSPSNKVTEKGKDVELRCDPISGHTALYWYRQSLGQGLEFLIYFQGNSAPDKSGLPSDRFSAERTGGSVSTLTIQRTQQEDSAVYLCASSRTSGIPYNEQFFGPGTRLTVL.

The table lists this clone with a count of one. The gene calls are TRBV2 and TRBJ2-2, with D unresolved. Germline loops: CDR1 SNHLY, CDR2 FYNNEI. The CDR3 spans 14 residues. V lost 6 bases to trimming and J lost 0 bases, with 8 bases between them. The CDR3 loop reads CASSLTSNTGELFF. The CDR3 DNA sequence: TGTGCCAGCAGCTTGACATCGAACACCGGGGAGCTGTTTTTT.

The chain carries TRBV5-1 and TRBJ1-2, with 7 bases lining up with TRBD1. CDR1 is SGHRS and CDR2 is YFSETQ in the germline V gene. Trimming removed 5 bases from V and 3 bases from J; junction bases left unmatched: 7. CDR3 size: 14 residues. In DNA form, the CDR3 reads TGCGCCAGCAGTACGACAGGGTCTGACTATGGCTACACCTTC. Translating it yields CASSTTGSDYGYTF.

V gene TRBV11-2 combines with J gene TRBJ2-5; weak D call: TRBD2 (5 bases). Germline loops: CDR1 SGHAT, CDR2 FQNNGV. The length of the CDR3 is 14 residues. The V end was cut by 0 bases, the J end by 5 bases, with 10 bases between. CDR3 DNA sequence: TGTGCCAGCAGCTTAGAGCGGGTTTGGGAGACCCAGTACTTC. Translation gives CASSLERVWETQYF. Based on the CDR3 plus reference TRBV11-2 and TRBJ2-5, the full variable domain is EAGVAQSPRYKIIEKRQSVAFWCNPISGHATLYWYQQILGQGPKLLIQFQNNGVVDDSQLPKDRFSAERLKGVDSTLKIQPAKLEDSAVYLCASSLERVWETQYFGPGTRLLVL.

The V and J genes are TRBV19 and TRBJ2-1; 8 nucleotides line up with TRBD2. J was trimmed by 5 bases and V by 7 bases; bases with no gene match: 10. This CDR3 is built from 15 residues. From germline, CDR1 is LNHDA and CDR2 SQIVND (reference sequence). For the CDR3, the DNA is TGTGCCAGTACCCCTCCGGGGGGGGCAAACAATGAGCAGTTCTTC. It codes for CASTPPGGANNEQFF. The whole variable domain, filled in from reference TRBV19 and TRBJ2-1, reads DGGITQSPKYLFRKEGQNVTLSCEQNLNHDAMYWYRQDPGQGLRLIYYSQIVNDFQKGDIAEGYSVSREKKESFPLTVTSAQKNPTAFYLCASTPPGGANNEQFFGPGTRLTVL.

The chain combines TRBV15 with TRBJ2-7; 10 positions agree with TRBD2. The CDR3 is 15 amino acids. V lost 0 bases and J lost 4; bases outside the gene matches: 3. The germline gives CDR1 LNHNV, CDR2 YYDKDF (reference sequence). The CDR3 DNA follows: TGTGCCACCAGCAGAGAAGCGGGAGGGCCATACGAGCAGTACTTC. Translated: CATSREAGGPYEQYF.

The chain employs TRBV7-9 and TRBJ2-2, with unresolved D. V gave up 5 bases and J gave up 4 bases, with 14 bases separating them. The germline gives CDR1 SEHNR, CDR2 FQNEAQ (reference sequence). The CDR3 has 15 amino acids. For the CDR3, the DNA is TGTGCCAGCAGCCACCCAACCGCGCTCACCGGGGAGCTGTTTTTT. Its translation: CASSHPTALTGELFF.